Following are 16 T cell receptor beta chains from one sample sequenced in a study of blood T cells in healthy people across ages. A sample-barcoded 5' primer and a J-beta primer mix were used in a second PCR of about 6 to 12 cycles. TCRdb used MiXCR to reprocess the 5' RACE reads, holding one entry per CDR3 protein. The data show 1,500,000 or so distinct CDR3 sequences, with around 40% seen just once and approximately 4% held by the top ten. Sequenced material: blood. These receptors originate from a woman aged 18-35 years in good health.

The V call is TRBV24-1, the J call TRBJ2-1; TRBD2 matches at 8 bases. In germline, CDR1 is KGHDR, CDR2 SFDVKD. V lost 5 bases, J lost 4 bases, and 6 bases stayed unmatched. The CDR3 has 15 residues. The CDR3 spells CATSAGTRPYNEQFF. Written as DNA, the CDR3 is TGTGCCACCAGTGCCGGGACTAGGCCATACAATGAGCAGTTCTTC.

This sequence joins TRBV12-3 or TRBV12-4 and TRBJ2-1, with 12 bases lining up with TRBD2. The ends lost 6 bases at V and 10 bases at J; junction bases unmatched: 22. CDR3 size: 19 residues. The CDR3 spells CASRPPRLAGETQSGEQFF. CDR3 coding DNA: TGTGCCAGCAGACCACCAAGACTAGCGGGAGAAACCCAATCGGGCGAGCAGTTCTTC.

The V call is TRBV25-1, the J call TRBJ2-1, with D unclear. Germline CDR1 is MGHDK and CDR2 is SYGVNS. CDR3 size: 13 residues. V lost 4 bases and J 6 bases, leaving 10 bases between the germline ends. CDR3 DNA: TGTGCCAGCAGTGCCAGCCTTGGCAATGAGCAGTTCTTC. Amino acids: CASSASLGNEQFF.

The V call is TRBV6-1, the J call TRBJ2-1; D is possibly TRBD1 or TRBD2 (6 bases each). The closer fit of TRBJ2-7 to the DNA end suggests the J call may be wrong. CDR1 and CDR2 from the germline V gene are MNHNS and SASEGT. The CDR3 runs 15 residues. This CDR3 is CASRSWGANHNEQYF. The CDR3, as DNA: TGTGCCAGCAGGAGTTGGGGGGCAAACCACAATGAGCAGTACTTC.

Concerning this clonotype: An end of the junction does not agree with germline; a read error may underlie this. V and J are TRBV9 and TRBJ1-1, with unresolved D. Germline assignment: CDR1 SGDLS and CDR2 YYNGEE. The CDR3 sequence is 15 residues long. The CDR3 DNA is TGTGCCAGCAGCGTAGCAGAGCAGACTAACATTGAAGCTTTCTTT. Translation gives CASSVAEQTNIEAFF.

This clonotype was seen a few times. The chain has TRBV6-5 and TRBJ1-1; possibly TRBD1 for D (5 bases). The V end lost 7 bases, the J end lost 4 bases, and 13 bases lay between the germline ends. The CDR3 contains 13 residues. Germline V CDR1 and CDR2: MNHEY, SVGAGI. CDR3 nucleotide sequence: TGTGCCAGCAACGTGGGGGAGGGCACTGAAGCTTTCTTT. As protein: CASNVGEGTEAFF.

The table lists this clonotype with a count of one. The CDR3 region is CAWSVQNSGANVLTF. As DNA, the CDR3 is TGTGCCTGGAGTGTACAGAACTCTGGGGCCAACGTCCTGACTTTC. The chain uses TRBV30 and TRBJ2-6; D remains ambiguous. The germline V and J ends were trimmed by 0 bases and 0 bases, with 6 bases remaining between them. The CDR3 extends over 15 amino acids. Germline CDR1 and CDR2: GTSNPN and SVGIG (reference sequence). The full variable domain, rest sourced from reference TRBV30 and TRBJ2-6, is SQTIHQWPATLVQPVGSPLSLECTVEGTSNPNLYWYRQAAGRGLQLLFYSVGIGQISSEVPQNLSASRPQDRQFILSSKKLLLSDSGFYLCAWSVQNSGANVLTFGAGSRLTVL.

CDR3 amino acids: CSPHRVYNEQFF. CDR3 in DNA: TGCAGTCCCCACAGGGTTTACAATGAGCAGTTCTTC. The chain joins TRBV20-1 to TRBJ2-1; maybe TRBD1 (6 bases). V dropped 8 bases and J dropped 4 bases, with 12 bases sitting between them. This CDR3 spans 12 amino acids. CDR1 and CDR2 (germline): DFQATT, SNEGSKA (reference sequence).

J is TRBJ2-3 and V is TRBV29-1; D perhaps matches TRBD2 (5 bases). The CDR3 extends over 11 amino acids. Germline CDR1 is SQVTM and CDR2 is ANQGSEA. CDR3 residues: CSGIGADTQYF. The CDR3 bases are TGCAGTGGGATCGGGGCAGATACGCAGTATTTT.

This chain uses TRBV11-2 with TRBJ2-2, with 8 bases matching TRBD2. The ends lost 6 bases at V and 2 bases at J; junction bases unmatched: 11. Germline V gene sequence: CDR1 SGHAT, CDR2 FQNNGV. The CDR3 runs 17 residues. CDR3 region: CASRPLRGGLNTGELFF. In DNA, the CDR3 is TGTGCCAGCAGACCTCTCCGGGGGGGCCTAAACACCGGGGAGCTGTTTTTT.

CDR3 DNA: TGCAGCGTTTCATGGGACGCAGCTAACTATGGCTACACCTTC. Translating it yields CSVSWDAANYGYTF. The V call is TRBV29-1, the J call TRBJ1-2, with TRBD1 as a possible D gene (5 bases). Germline V lookup: CDR1 SQVTM, CDR2 ANQGSEA. The length of the CDR3 is 14 residues. V shed 5 bases and J shed 0 bases, with 13 bases lying between them.

There are many counts of this clonotype. The rearrangement links TRBV10-3 to TRBJ2-3, with D perhaps being TRBD1 or TRBD2 (5 bases each). Trimming removed 4 bases at V and 10 bases at J, with 15 bases between. CDR3 length: 13 residues. CDR1 and CDR2 (germline): ENHRY, SYGVKD. The CDR3, as DNA: TGTGCCATCAGTGGGGAGACCGACAGCCCGCAGTATTTT. Translated, it gives CAISGETDSPQYF.

The chain uses TRBV20-1 and TRBJ1-3, with TRBD1 as a possible D gene (6 bases). V was shortened by 0 bases and J by 2 bases, with 8 bases between the two germline ends. Looked up from germline, CDR1 is DFQATT and CDR2 is SNEGSKA (reference sequence). The CDR3 contains 14 residues. Here the CDR3 DNA reads TGCAGTGCTAGAGACAGGGGAACTGGAAACACCATATATTTT. It encodes CSARDRGTGNTIYF.

The chain recombines TRBV27 with TRBJ2-5, with TRBD2 matching 11 bases. CDR3 length: 15 amino acids. J gave up 9 bases and V 5 bases, and 11 bases lay outside the gene matches. Germline V lookup: CDR1 MNHEY, CDR2 SMNVEV (reference sequence). CDR3 sequence: CASSPILAGGEAQYF. The CDR3 coding sequence is TGTGCCAGCAGTCCCATTCTAGCGGGAGGTGAGGCCCAGTACTTC.

Concerning this clonotype: A read error may account for a junction end that differs from germline. The chain uses TRBV18 and TRBJ1-2; possible D gene TRBD1, 5 bases. In germline, CDR1 is KGHSH, CDR2 LQKENI. The CDR3 consists of 14 residues. The CDR3 DNA reads TGTACCAGCTCGTTCACTCAGGGTGGCTATGGCTACACCTTC. It specifies CTSSFTQGGYGYTF.

The chain recombines TRBV24-1 with TRBJ2-1; 8 bases align to TRBD1. This CDR3 region has 16 residues. Germline values: CDR1 KGHDR, CDR2 SFDVKD. V was clipped by 4 bases and J by 3 bases; unmatched bases: 7. The CDR3 region has the DNA TGTGCCACCAGTGACCATACAGGGGGAAACTACAATGAGCAGTTCTTC. This codes for CATSDHTGGNYNEQFF.